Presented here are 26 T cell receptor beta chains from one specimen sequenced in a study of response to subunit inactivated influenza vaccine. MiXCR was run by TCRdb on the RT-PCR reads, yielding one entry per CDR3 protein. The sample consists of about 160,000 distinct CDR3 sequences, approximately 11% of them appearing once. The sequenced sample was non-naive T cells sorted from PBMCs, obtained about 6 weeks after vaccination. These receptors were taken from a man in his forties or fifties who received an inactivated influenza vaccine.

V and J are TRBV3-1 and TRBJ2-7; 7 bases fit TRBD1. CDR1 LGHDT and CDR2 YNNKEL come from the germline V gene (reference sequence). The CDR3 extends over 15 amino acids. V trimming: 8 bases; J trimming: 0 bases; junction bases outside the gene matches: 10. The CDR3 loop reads CASGQTGFSSYEQYF. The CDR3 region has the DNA TGTGCCAGCGGTCAGACAGGGTTCAGCTCCTACGAGCAGTACTTC.

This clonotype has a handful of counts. The CDR3 nucleotides read TGCAGTGCTCACCGGGACAGGGGAATAAACACAGATACGCAGTATTTT. Amino acid sequence: CSAHRDRGINTDTQYF. The rearrangement joins TRBV20-1 to TRBJ2-3; TRBD1 matches 10 bases. This CDR3 has 16 amino acids. With V trimmed by 5 bases and J by 2 bases, 10 bases remained unmatched. Germline CDR1 and CDR2: DFQATT and SNEGSKA (reference sequence).

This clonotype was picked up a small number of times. This CDR3 is CASSRPLAGAYNEQFF. DNA of the CDR3: TGTGCCAGCAGCCGCCCACTAGCGGGAGCCTACAATGAGCAGTTCTTC. The rearrangement joins TRBV4-2 to TRBJ2-1; the match to TRBD2 covers 11 bases. The CDR3 has 16 amino acids. Trimming cost V 4 bases and J 2 bases; bases outside gene matches: 4. Germline CDR1 is LGHNA and CDR2 is YNFKEQ.

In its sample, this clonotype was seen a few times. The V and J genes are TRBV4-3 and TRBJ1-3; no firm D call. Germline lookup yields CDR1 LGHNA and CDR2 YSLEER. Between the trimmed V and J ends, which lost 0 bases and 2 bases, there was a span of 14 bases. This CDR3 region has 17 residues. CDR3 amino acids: CASSQDQTYGAGNTIYF. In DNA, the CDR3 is TGCGCCAGCAGCCAAGACCAGACCTACGGGGCTGGAAACACCATATATTTT.

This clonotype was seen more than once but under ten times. In nucleotides, the CDR3 is TGTGCCAGCAGCCACAGGGCTGATTCACCCCTCCACTTT. Translating gives CASSHRADSPLHF. The chain is built from TRBV11-1 and TRBJ1-6, with a tentative D call TRBD1 (6 bases). Germline CDR1 and CDR2: SGHAT and FQDESV (reference sequence). This CDR3 contains 13 residues. The ends were cut back, 5 bases at V and 8 bases at J, with 10 bases in the middle.

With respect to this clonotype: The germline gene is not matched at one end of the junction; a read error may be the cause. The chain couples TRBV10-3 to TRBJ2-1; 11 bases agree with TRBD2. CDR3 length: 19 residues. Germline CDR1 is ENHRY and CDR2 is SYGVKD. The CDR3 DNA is TGTGCCATCAGGGGGGGACTAGCGGCCCCCGGGAGCTCCTACAATGAGCACTTCTTC. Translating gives CAIRGGLAAPGSSYNEHFF.

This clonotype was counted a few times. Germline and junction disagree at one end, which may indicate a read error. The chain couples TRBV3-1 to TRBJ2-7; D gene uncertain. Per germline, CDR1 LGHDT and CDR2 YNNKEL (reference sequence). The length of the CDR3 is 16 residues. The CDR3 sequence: CASSQDLGYQVYERYF. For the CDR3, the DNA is TGTGCCAGCAGCCAAGATTTAGGCTATCAGGTCTACGAGCGGTACTTC.

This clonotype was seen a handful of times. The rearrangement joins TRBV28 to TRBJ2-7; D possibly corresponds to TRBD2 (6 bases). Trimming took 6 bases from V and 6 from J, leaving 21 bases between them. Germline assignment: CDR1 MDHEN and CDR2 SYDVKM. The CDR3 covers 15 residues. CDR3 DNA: TGTGCCAGCAGCACGGCGGGATTGCGTGGTAGCGAGCAGTACTTC. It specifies CASSTAGLRGSEQYF.

The CDR3 loop is CASSHSPSRTGNEQFF. CDR3 coding DNA: TGTGCCAGCAGCCACTCACCATCGAGGACAGGGAATGAGCAGTTCTTC. The chain recombines TRBV5-5 with TRBJ2-1; 8 bases are a match to TRBD1. Per the germline V gene, CDR1 is SGHKS and CDR2 is YYEKEE (reference sequence). CDR3 size: 16 residues. Trimming cost V 4 bases and J 7 bases; bases outside gene matches: 13.

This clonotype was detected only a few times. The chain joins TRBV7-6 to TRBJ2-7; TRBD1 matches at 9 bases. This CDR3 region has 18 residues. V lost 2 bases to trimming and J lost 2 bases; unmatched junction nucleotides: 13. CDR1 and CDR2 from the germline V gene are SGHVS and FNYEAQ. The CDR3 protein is CASSLRGYGQGKTYEQYF. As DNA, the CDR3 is TGTGCCAGCAGCTTACGGGGCTACGGACAGGGGAAGACCTACGAGCAGTACTTC.

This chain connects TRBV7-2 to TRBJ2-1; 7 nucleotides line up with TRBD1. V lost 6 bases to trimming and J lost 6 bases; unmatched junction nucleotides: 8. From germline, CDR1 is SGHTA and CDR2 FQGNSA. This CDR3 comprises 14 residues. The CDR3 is CASRPGTVSNEQFF. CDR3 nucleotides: TGTGCCAGCAGGCCCGGGACAGTCTCCAATGAGCAGTTCTTC.

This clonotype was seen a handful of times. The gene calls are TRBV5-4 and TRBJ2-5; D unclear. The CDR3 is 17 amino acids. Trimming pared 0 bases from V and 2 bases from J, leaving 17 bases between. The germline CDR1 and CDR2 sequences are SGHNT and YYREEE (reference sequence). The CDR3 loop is CASSLDSRPFQQETQYF. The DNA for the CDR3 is TGTGCCAGCAGCTTGGATTCCCGGCCATTCCAGCAAGAGACCCAGTACTTC.

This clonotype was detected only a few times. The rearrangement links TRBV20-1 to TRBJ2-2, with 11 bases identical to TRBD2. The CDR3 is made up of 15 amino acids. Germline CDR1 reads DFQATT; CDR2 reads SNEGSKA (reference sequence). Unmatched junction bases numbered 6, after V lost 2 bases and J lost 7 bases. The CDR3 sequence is CSARIAGGPVGELFF. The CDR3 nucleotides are TGCAGTGCTAGAATAGCGGGGGGGCCCGTCGGGGAGCTGTTTTTT.

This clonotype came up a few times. The CDR3 protein is CASSGDRDYGYTF. CDR3 nucleotide sequence: TGTGCCAGCAGTGGGGACAGGGACTATGGCTACACCTTC. V gene TRBV12-3 or TRBV12-4 combines with J gene TRBJ1-2; TRBD1 matches at 9 bases. The CDR3 has 13 residues. Trimming at V came to 5 bases and at J to 3 bases, leaving 1 base not matched to a gene.

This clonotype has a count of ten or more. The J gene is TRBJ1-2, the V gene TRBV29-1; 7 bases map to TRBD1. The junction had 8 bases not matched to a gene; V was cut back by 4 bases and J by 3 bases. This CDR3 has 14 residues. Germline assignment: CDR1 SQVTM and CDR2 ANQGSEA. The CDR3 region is CSVVLTGFDYGYTF. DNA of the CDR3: TGCAGCGTTGTGTTGACAGGGTTTGACTATGGCTACACCTTC. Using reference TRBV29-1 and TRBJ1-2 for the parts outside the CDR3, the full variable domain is SAVISQKPSRDICQRGTSLTIQCQVDSQVTMMFWYRQQPGQSLTLIATANQGSEATYESGFVIDKFPISRPNLTFSTLTVSNMSPEDSSIYLCSVVLTGFDYGYTFGSGTRLTVV.

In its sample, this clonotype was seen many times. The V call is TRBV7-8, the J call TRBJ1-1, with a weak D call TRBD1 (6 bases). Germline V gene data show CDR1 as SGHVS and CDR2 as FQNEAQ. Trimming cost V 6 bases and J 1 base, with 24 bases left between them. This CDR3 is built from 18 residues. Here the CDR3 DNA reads TGTGCCAGCAGACCTCGGCGGGGGCTAAGGGGTAGGAACACTGAAGCTTTCTTT. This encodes CASRPRRGLRGRNTEAFF.

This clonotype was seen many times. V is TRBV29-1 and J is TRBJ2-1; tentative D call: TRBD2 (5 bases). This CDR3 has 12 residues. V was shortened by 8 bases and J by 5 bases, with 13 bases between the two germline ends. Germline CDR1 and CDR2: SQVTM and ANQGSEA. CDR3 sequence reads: CSTRTGNNEQFF. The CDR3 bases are TGCAGCACTCGGACTGGAAACAATGAGCAGTTCTTC.

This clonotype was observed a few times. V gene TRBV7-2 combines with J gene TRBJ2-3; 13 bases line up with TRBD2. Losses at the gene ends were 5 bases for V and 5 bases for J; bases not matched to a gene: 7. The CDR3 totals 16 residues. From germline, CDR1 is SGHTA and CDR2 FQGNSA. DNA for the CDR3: TGTGCCAGCAGCCCACTAGCGGGGGGGCGGGGAGATACGCAGTATTTT. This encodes CASSPLAGGRGDTQYF.

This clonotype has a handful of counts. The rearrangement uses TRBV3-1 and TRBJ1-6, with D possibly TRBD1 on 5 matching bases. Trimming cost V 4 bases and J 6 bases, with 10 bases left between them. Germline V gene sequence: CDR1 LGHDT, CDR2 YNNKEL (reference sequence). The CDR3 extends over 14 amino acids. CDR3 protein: CASSPGRGNSPLHF. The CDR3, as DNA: TGTGCCAGCAGCCCTGGGAGGGGTAATTCACCCCTCCACTTT.

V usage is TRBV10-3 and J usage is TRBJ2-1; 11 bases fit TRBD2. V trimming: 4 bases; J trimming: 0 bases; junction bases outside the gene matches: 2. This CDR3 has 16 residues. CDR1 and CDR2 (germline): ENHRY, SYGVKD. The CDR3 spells CAISGGTSGSYNEQFF. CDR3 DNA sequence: TGTGCCATCAGTGGGGGGACTAGCGGCTCCTACAATGAGCAGTTCTTC.

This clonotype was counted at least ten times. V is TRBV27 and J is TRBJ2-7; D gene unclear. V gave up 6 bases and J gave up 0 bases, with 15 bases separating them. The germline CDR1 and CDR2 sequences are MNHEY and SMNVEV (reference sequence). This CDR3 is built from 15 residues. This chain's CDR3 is CASSVSAASSYEQYF. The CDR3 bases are TGTGCCAGCAGCGTAAGTGCCGCGTCCTCCTACGAGCAGTACTTC.

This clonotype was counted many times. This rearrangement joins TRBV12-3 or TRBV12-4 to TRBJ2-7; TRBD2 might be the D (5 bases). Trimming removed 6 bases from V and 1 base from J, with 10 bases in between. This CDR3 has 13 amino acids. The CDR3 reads CASRSWRSYEQYF. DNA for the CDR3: TGTGCCAGCAGAAGTTGGAGGTCCTACGAGCAGTACTTC.

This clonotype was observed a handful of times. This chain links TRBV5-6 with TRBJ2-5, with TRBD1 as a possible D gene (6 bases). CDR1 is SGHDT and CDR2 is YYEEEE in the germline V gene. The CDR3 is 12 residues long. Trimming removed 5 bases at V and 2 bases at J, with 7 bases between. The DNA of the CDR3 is TGTGCCAGCAGACAGGGACAAGAGACCCAGTACTTC. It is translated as CASRQGQETQYF. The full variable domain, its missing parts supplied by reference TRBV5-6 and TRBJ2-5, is DAGVTQSPTHLIKTRGQQVTLRCSPKSGHDTVSWYQQALGQGPQFIFQYYEEEERQRGNFPDRFSGHQFPNYSSELNVNALLLGDSALYLCASRQGQETQYFGPGTRLLVL.

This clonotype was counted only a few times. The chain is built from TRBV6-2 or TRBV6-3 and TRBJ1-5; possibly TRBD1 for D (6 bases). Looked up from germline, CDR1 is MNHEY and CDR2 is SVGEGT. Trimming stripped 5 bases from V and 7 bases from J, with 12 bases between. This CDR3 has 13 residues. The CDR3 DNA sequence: TGTGCCAGCAGTCGACAGGACCACCAGCCCCAGCATTTT. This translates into CASSRQDHQPQHF.

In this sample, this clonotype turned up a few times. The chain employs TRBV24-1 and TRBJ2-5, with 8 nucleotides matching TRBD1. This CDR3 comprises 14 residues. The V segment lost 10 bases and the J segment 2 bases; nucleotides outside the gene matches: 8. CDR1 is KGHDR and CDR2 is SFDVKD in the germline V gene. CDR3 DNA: TGTGCCACTAGTCCGGGACAGGCGCAAGAGACCCAGTACTTC. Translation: CATSPGQAQETQYF.

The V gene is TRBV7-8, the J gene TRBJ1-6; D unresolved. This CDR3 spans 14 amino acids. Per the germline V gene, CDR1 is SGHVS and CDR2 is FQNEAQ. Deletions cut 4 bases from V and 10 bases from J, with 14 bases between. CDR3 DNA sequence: TGTGCCAGCAGCTCCCGCCTATCGGGGTCACCCCTCCACTTT. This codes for CASSSRLSGSPLHF.